A selection of T cell receptor beta chains follows, all from one sample in a study of regulatory T cells in long-lasting Graves disease. TCRdb analysed the multiplex PCR reads with MiXCR anew, one entry per CDR3 protein. The sample has roughly 500,000 distinct CDR3 sequences, 13% to 15% seen once; the top ten hold roughly a sixth. This sample also appeared in a second study, on T cells in Graves' hyperthyroidism and ophthalmopathy.

The input for sequencing was peripheral blood mononuclear cells (PBMCs), taken at new diagnosis, from a patient treated with antithyroid drugs. The source is a woman aged 45-60 years with Graves disease. Both conserved end residues are part of each CDR3. The D gene is left open where the match is weak. Only some rows state a clone size, as once, few, many or a class for expanded clones.

size,D,J,V,DNA,CDR3
many,TRBD1,TRBJ1-1,TRBV30,TGTGCCTGGAGTCGGGACAGCATGAACACTGAAGCTTTCTTT,CAWSRDSMNTEAFF
many,-,TRBJ1-1,TRBV5-6,TGTGCCAGCAGCTCCCCATCGAACACTGAAGCTTTCTTT,CASSSPSNTEAFF
many,TRBD1,TRBJ1-1,TRBV28,TGTGCCAGCAGTACCCAGGGACAGGGGCACACTGAAGCTTTCTTT,CASSTQGQGHTEAFF
many,TRBD1,TRBJ2-2,TRBV7-2,TGTGCCAGCAGCTTAACAGGGGGCTGGAACACCGGGGAGCTGTTTTTT,CASSLTGGWNTGELFF
many,-,TRBJ2-1,TRBV11-2,TGTGCCAGCAGCCGACCATCGAAACCTACCCGGGCTAGCGCAAGCTCCTACAATGAGCAGTTCTTC,CASSRPSKPTRASASSYNEQFF
many,-,TRBJ1-1,TRBV3-1,TGTGCCAGCAGTCAAGGCTCGGGGAACACTGAAGCTTTCTTT,CASSQGSGNTEAFF
few,TRBD1,TRBJ2-7,TRBV18,TGTGCCAGCTCACCGGGCGGACAGGGAAACGAGCAGTACTTC,CASSPGGQGNEQYF
-,TRBD1,TRBJ1-3,TRBV6-4,TGTGCCAGCATCCAGATCGCAGGGGGAAAAAACACCATATATTTT,CASIQIAGGKNTIYF
-,-,TRBJ1-2,TRBV7-9,TGTGCCAGCAGCTTAGGCGGGCAGGAGATTAACTATGGCTACACCTTC,CASSLGGQEINYGYTF
many,TRBD1,TRBJ1-1,TRBV11-1,TGTGCCAGCAGGATAGACAGGGGCACTGAAGCTTTCTTT,CASRIDRGTEAFF
-,-,TRBJ2-2,TRBV24-1,TGTGCCTCTAGAGGGGGCGGGGAGCTGTTTTTT,CASRGGGELFF
-,-,TRBJ2-7,TRBV19,TGTGCCAGCCGCGGGGACAAGAGCTACGAGCAGTACTTC,CASRGDKSYEQYF